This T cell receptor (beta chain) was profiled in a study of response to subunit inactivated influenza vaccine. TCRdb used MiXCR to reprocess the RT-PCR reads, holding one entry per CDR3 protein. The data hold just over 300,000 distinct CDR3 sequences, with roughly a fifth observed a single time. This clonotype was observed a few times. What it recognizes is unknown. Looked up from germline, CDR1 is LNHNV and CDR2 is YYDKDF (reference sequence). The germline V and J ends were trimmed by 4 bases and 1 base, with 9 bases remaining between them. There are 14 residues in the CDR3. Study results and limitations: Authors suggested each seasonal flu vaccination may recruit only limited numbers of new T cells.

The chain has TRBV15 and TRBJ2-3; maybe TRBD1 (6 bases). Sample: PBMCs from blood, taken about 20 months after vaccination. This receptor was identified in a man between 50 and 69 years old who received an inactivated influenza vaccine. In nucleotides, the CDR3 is TGTGCCACCAGCACCCGACAGGGCACAGATACGCAGTATTTT. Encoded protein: CATSTRQGTDTQYF.